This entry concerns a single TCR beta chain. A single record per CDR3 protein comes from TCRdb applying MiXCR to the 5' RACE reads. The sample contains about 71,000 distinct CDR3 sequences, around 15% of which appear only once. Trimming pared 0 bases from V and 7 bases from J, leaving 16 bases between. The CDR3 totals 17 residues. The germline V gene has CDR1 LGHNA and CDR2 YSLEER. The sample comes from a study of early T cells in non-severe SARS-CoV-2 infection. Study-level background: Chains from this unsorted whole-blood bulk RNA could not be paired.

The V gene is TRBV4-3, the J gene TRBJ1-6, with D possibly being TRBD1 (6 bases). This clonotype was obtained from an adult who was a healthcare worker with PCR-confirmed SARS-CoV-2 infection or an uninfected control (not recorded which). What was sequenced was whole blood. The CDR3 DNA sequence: TGCGCCAGCAGCCAAGAATCCGCAGGGGCAAGAAATTCACCCCTCCACTTT. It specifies CASSQESAGARNSPLHF.